Listed below are T cell receptor beta chains from one sample, sequenced in a study of CD8+ T cells in alopecia areata. Some clones are missing from TCRdb's copy, which holds only in-frame ones; the method was immunoSEQ multiplex PCR. The repertoire holds 150,000 to 250,000 clones, with 58% as singletons. The input for sequencing was CD4+ T cells sorted from blood, taken at week 24, from a patient treated with tofacitinib. The receptors here all came from a human donor with alopecia areata. Each CDR3 is given with its conserved first and last residue. A D gene is named only where the DNA matches it firmly. Clone size is stated in some rows and not others, as once, few, many or a class when expanded.

>.|TRBV4-3|TRBJ2-7|.
CASSQDGGGEDEQYF
TGCGCCAGCAGCCAAGATGGGGGGGGCGAGGACGAGCAGTACTTC
>TRBD1|TRBV27|TRBJ1-2|.
CASSSYGTGYGYTF
TGTGCCAGCAGTTCCTACGGGACAGGCTATGGCTACACCTTC
>.|TRBV29-1|TRBJ2-6|.
CSVDHSSGANVLTF
TGCAGCGTTGATCACTCGTCTGGGGCCAACGTCCTGACTTTC
>.|TRBV27|TRBJ1-1|.
CASTRDSAFF
TGTGCCAGCACAAGGGATTCAGCTTTCTTT
>.|TRBV28|TRBJ2-7|.
CASSETGRSSYEQYF
TGTGCCAGCAGTGAAACGGGTCGCTCCTCCTACGAGCAGTACTTC
>TRBD1|TRBV19|TRBJ2-5|.
CASSGTVEETQYF
TGTGCCAGTTCCGGGACAGTTGAAGAGACCCAGTACTTC
>.|TRBV10-3|TRBJ2-2|.
CAISAPANTGELFF
TGTGCCATCAGTGCGCCAGCGAACACCGGGGAGCTGTTTTTT
>TRBD1|TRBV5-1|TRBJ1-1|.
CASSLAGQMNTEAFF
TGCGCCAGCAGCTTGGCGGGACAGATGAACACTGAAGCTTTCTTT
>TRBD1|TRBV28|TRBJ2-2|.
CTSRQGAAGELFF
TGTACATCCCGACAGGGCGCGGCCGGGGAGCTGTTTTTT
>.|TRBV14|TRBJ2-7|.
CASSQVGGSWYF
TGTGCCAGCAGCCAGGTTGGGGGGTCGTGGTACTTC
>.|TRBV9|TRBJ2-5|.
CASSVSSTETQYF
TGTGCCAGCAGCGTTTCTAGCACAGAGACCCAGTACTTC
>TRBD1|TRBV29-1|TRBJ1-5|.
CSVAGTGVNQPQHF
TGCAGCGTTGCCGGGACAGGGGTTAATCAGCCCCAGCATTTT
>.|TRBV27|TRBJ2-3|.
CASSLLLSRASTQYF
TGTGCCAGCAGTTTGCTCCTCTCCAGGGCTAGTACGCAGTATTTT
>.|TRBV2|TRBJ2-7|.
CASITGAYEQYF
TGTGCCAGCATAACAGGAGCCTACGAGCAGTACTTC
>.|TRBV4-1|TRBJ1-6|few
CASSQEGFTYNSPLHF
TGCGCCAGCAGCCAAGAAGGGTTCACCTATAATTCACCCCTCCACTTT
>.|TRBV27|TRBJ1-5|few
CASSPIRNQPQHF
TGTGCCAGCAGTCCTATACGAAATCAGCCCCAGCATTTT
>TRBD1|TRBV20-1|TRBJ2-7|.
CSARTGAEQYF
TGCAGTGCCCGGACAGGGGCCGAGCAGTACTTC
>.|TRBV18|TRBJ2-7|.
CASSPRPAPGEQYF
TGTGCCAGCTCACCAAGGCCAGCCCCAGGCGAGCAGTACTTC
>TRBD2|TRBV30|TRBJ2-3|.
CAWSMGLAEDTQYF
TGTGCCTGGAGTATGGGACTAGCGGAAGATACGCAGTATTTT
>.|TRBV28|TRBJ2-7|.
CASRSPRSSYEQYF
TGTGCCAGCAGGTCCCCCCGGAGCTCCTACGAGCAGTACTTC
>.|TRBV11-1|TRBJ2-1|once
CASSLAGGPSYNEQFF
TGTGCCAGCAGCTTAGCGGGGGGCCCCTCCTACAATGAGCAGTTCTTC
>TRBD2|TRBV5-1|TRBJ2-1|.
CASSPQGASGLSSYNEQFF
TGCGCCAGCAGCCCACAAGGGGCTAGCGGGCTGAGCTCCTACAATGAGCAGTTCTTC
>TRBD1|TRBV5-1|TRBJ1-5|.
CASSPGQGAGSNQPQHF
TGCGCCAGCAGTCCAGGACAGGGCGCAGGCTCTAATCAGCCCCAGCATTTT
>.|TRBV19|TRBJ2-6|.
CASSSGGGLGANVLTF
TGTGCCAGTAGTTCCGGTGGGGGACTTGGGGCCAACGTCCTGACTTTC
>TRBD2|TRBV4-1|TRBJ2-3|.
CASSRTSGGDDTQYF
TGCGCCAGCAGCCGGACTAGCGGGGGGGACGATACGCAGTATTTT
>TRBD1|TRBV5-1|TRBJ2-5|once
CASSARQGEETQYF
TGCGCCAGCAGCGCCCGACAGGGGGAAGAGACCCAGTACTTC
>.|TRBV10-3|TRBJ2-7|few
CAITVGSSYEQYF
TGTGCCATTACTGTCGGGAGCTCCTACGAGCAGTACTTC
>.|TRBV29-1|TRBJ2-1|.
CSVRGGGDLEQFF
TGCAGCGTTCGTGGAGGGGGGGACCTTGAGCAGTTCTTC
>.|TRBV4-3|TRBJ2-2|.
CASSQDRAVNTGELFF
TGCGCCAGCAGCCAAGATAGGGCGGTAAACACCGGGGAGCTGTTTTTT
>.|TRBV7-2|TRBJ2-2|.
CASSLFMDGELFF
TGTGCCAGCAGCTTATTCATGGACGGGGAGCTGTTTTTT
>.|TRBV30|TRBJ1-2|.
CAWSSGQTSSYGYTF
TGTGCCTGGAGCTCGGGGCAGACAAGTAGCTATGGCTACACCTTC
>.|TRBV9|TRBJ1-1|.
CASSVAGNTEAFF
TGTGCCAGCAGCGTAGCCGGGAACACTGAAGCTTTCTTT
>TRBD1|TRBV29-1|TRBJ2-7|.
CSANPGGEQYF
TGCAGCGCGAACCCAGGGGGCGAGCAGTACTTC
>TRBD1|TRBV7-2|TRBJ2-1|few
CASSLVRDRGWQFF
TGTGCCAGCAGCTTAGTTAGGGACAGGGGGTGGCAGTTCTTC
>TRBD2|TRBV7-2|TRBJ2-5|.
CASSPPGLGETQYF
TGTGCCAGCAGCCCACCGGGACTAGGGGAGACCCAGTACTTC
>TRBD1|TRBV29-1|TRBJ2-5|few
CSAGTGDEKTQYF
TGCAGCGCCGGGACAGGGGACGAAAAGACCCAGTACTTC
>.|TRBV28|TRBJ1-1|.
CASSLYAGRLNTEAFF
TGTGCCAGCAGTTTATACGCCGGTCGGCTGAACACTGAAGCTTTCTTT
>.|TRBV2|TRBJ1-1|.
CASSPNRVTTEAFF
TGTGCCAGCAGTCCAAACAGGGTGACGACTGAAGCTTTCTTT
>.|TRBV4-1|TRBJ2-7|.
CASSQEGAYEQYF
TGCGCCAGCAGCCAAGAAGGGGCCTACGAGCAGTACTTC
>TRBD1|TRBV29-1|TRBJ1-1|few
CSVRTGATEAFF
TGCAGCGTCCGCACAGGGGCAACTGAAGCTTTCTTT
>TRBD1|TRBV7-2|TRBJ2-3|.
CASSPGGDTQYF
TGTGCCAGCAGCCCAGGGGGAGATACGCAGTATTTT
>.|TRBV11-2|TRBJ1-1|.
CASSLTSYTEAFF
TGTGCCAGCAGCTTGACAAGTTACACTGAAGCTTTCTTT
>.|TRBV30|TRBJ1-1|.
CACGGGNTEAFF
TGTGCCTGCGGAGGGGGGAACACTGAAGCTTTCTTT
>TRBD2|TRBV9|TRBJ2-5|.
CASSVGASGQETQYF
TGTGCCAGCAGCGTAGGGGCTAGCGGCCAAGAGACCCAGTACTTC
>.|TRBV6-5|TRBJ1-6|.
CASSLESSYNSPLHF
TGTGCCAGCTCCCTCGAGAGCTCCTATAATTCACCCCTCCACTTT
>.|TRBV20-1|TRBJ2-3|.
CSARQGDTQYF
TGCAGTGCTAGGCAAGGGGATACGCAGTATTTT
>TRBD2|TRBV6-5|TRBJ2-7|few
CASSASSGIAYEQYF
TGTGCCAGCAGTGCTTCTAGCGGGATTGCCTACGAGCAGTACTTC
>.|TRBV30|TRBJ1-1|.
CAWGTWAPSQIGGF
TGTGCCTGGGGGACGTGGGCACCCTCACAAATCGGGGGGTTT
>.|TRBV27|TRBJ2-3|.
CASSARQGGDTQYF
TGTGCCAGCAGTGCAAGACAGGGAGGAGATACGCAGTATTTT
>.|TRBV27|TRBJ2-3|.
CASSWGRSTDTQYF
TGTGCCAGCAGTTGGGGTCGTAGCACAGATACGCAGTATTTT
>TRBD1|TRBV5-4|TRBJ2-7|medium-sized
CASTPGVRDRGDEQYF
TGTGCCAGCACCCCAGGGGTCAGGGACAGAGGGGACGAGCAGTACTTC
>.|TRBV6-1|TRBJ1-5|.
CASSPPGGQPQHF
TGTGCCAGCAGCCCCCCCGGAGGTCAGCCCCAGCATTTT